Listed below are T cell receptor beta chains from one sample, sequenced in a study of molecular identifiers for immune sequencing clone quantification. MiXCR, applied by TCRdb to the PCR reads, yields one record per CDR3 protein. The table shows a few thousand distinct CDR3 sequences, with roughly 20% occurring only once. The sample taken for sequencing was naive CD8+ T cells from blood, with Jurkat cell RNA spiked in. The receptors were gathered from a human donor in good health. Some libraries in this study had Jurkat cell RNA spiked in. CDR3s include the opening cysteine and the closing phenylalanine or tryptophan. Each record gives: clone size, J gene, V gene, D gene, CDR3 DNA, CDR3 protein. D genes are given only for firm matches. The size entry is marked missing in some rows and otherwise reads once, few, many or a size class.

abundance: few
j_gene: TRBJ2-7
v_gene: TRBV5-1
d_gene: .
CDR3nt: TGCGCCAGCAGCTTGGAAGGAGGCCCCTACGAGCAGTACTTC
CDR3aa: CASSLEGGPYEQYF

abundance: medium-sized
j_gene: TRBJ2-1
v_gene: TRBV6-4
d_gene: .
CDR3nt: TGTGCCAGCAGTGACGGCGCCAATGAGCAGTTCTTC
CDR3aa: CASSDGANEQFF

abundance: medium-sized
j_gene: TRBJ2-7
v_gene: TRBV6-5
d_gene: .
CDR3nt: TGTGCCAGCAGTTACTCGAGGTACTCCTACGAGCAGTACTTC
CDR3aa: CASSYSRYSYEQYF

abundance: medium-sized
j_gene: TRBJ2-2
v_gene: TRBV7-4
d_gene: TRBD1
CDR3nt: TGTGCCAGCAGCTTACAGGGGGCTTCTGCCGGGGAGCTGTTTTTT
CDR3aa: CASSLQGASAGELFF

abundance: few
j_gene: TRBJ2-5
v_gene: TRBV20-1
d_gene: .
CDR3nt: TGCAGTGCTGCCCGGGACTCGATGGGAGAGACCCAGTACTTC
CDR3aa: CSAARDSMGETQYF

abundance: few
j_gene: TRBJ2-1
v_gene: TRBV28
d_gene: .
CDR3nt: TGTGCCAGCAGTCCAACTAGAAACAATGAGCAGTTCTTC
CDR3aa: CASSPTRNNEQFF

abundance: medium-sized
j_gene: TRBJ2-7
v_gene: TRBV7-9
d_gene: TRBD2
CDR3nt: TGTGCCAGCAGCTGGGGACTAGCGGGGCTGTGGAGCTCCTACGAGCAGTACTTC
CDR3aa: CASSWGLAGLWSSYEQYF

abundance: large
j_gene: TRBJ2-2
v_gene: TRBV9
d_gene: TRBD2
CDR3nt: TGTGCCAGCTCGACTAGCGGGAATGCCGGGGAGCTGTTTTTT
CDR3aa: CASSTSGNAGELFF

abundance: large
j_gene: TRBJ2-5
v_gene: TRBV15
d_gene: .
CDR3nt: TGTGCCACCAAGACCGCAACGGGGACCCAGTACTTC
CDR3aa: CATKTATGTQYF

abundance: medium-sized
j_gene: TRBJ2-7
v_gene: TRBV7-2
d_gene: TRBD2
CDR3nt: TGTGCCAGCAGCGGACGGACTAGCTCCTACGAGCAGTACTTC
CDR3aa: CASSGRTSSYEQYF

abundance: .
j_gene: TRBJ2-5
v_gene: TRBV4-1
d_gene: TRBD2
CDR3nt: TGCGCCAGCAGCCAGAAAGGGACTAGCGGGAGTTGGCGGGAGACCCAGTACTTC
CDR3aa: CASSQKGTSGSWRETQYF

abundance: .
j_gene: TRBJ1-5
v_gene: TRBV4-1
d_gene: .
CDR3nt: TGCGCCAGCAGCCCCGTTGCGACAGATTATCAGCCCCAGCATTTT
CDR3aa: CASSPVATDYQPQHF

abundance: large
j_gene: TRBJ2-3
v_gene: TRBV7-8
d_gene: TRBD2
CDR3nt: TGTGCCAGCAGCCCTAGCGGGAGAACAGATACGCAGTATTTT
CDR3aa: CASSPSGRTDTQYF

abundance: .
j_gene: TRBJ2-2
v_gene: TRBV28
d_gene: TRBD1
CDR3nt: TGTGCCAGCAGGGGGGACAGAGCGAACACCGGGGAGCTGTTTTTT
CDR3aa: CASRGDRANTGELFF

abundance: medium-sized
j_gene: TRBJ2-7
v_gene: TRBV28
d_gene: .
CDR3nt: TGTGCCAGCAGTTTGCGTCAGCTCTACGAGCAGTACTTC
CDR3aa: CASSLRQLYEQYF